This paragraph reports one T cell receptor beta chain. This sample stems from a study of shared clonotypes between healthy human individuals. This table comes from immunoSEQ multiplex PCR, and its TCRdb copy is limited to in-frame clones, with some not included. The table shows roughly 2 million clones, with approximately 95% occurring only once. This CDR3 contains 15 residues. Germline CDR1 is SNHLY and CDR2 is FYNNEI. J lost 2 bases, V lost 6 bases, and 4 bases had no gene match. The chain recombines TRBV2 with TRBJ2-7, with 13 bases aligning to TRBD2. The sequence derives from a young man in good health. Sample: naive CD4+ T cells sorted from blood. Stated subset: CD45RA+ positively selected. The CDR3 DNA is TGTGCCAGCAGATTGACTAGCGGGGGGACCTACGAGCAGTACTTC. Its protein is CASRLTSGGTYEQYF.